The 16 T cell receptor beta chains reported below all come from one sample, sequenced in a study of graft-versus-host responses after intestinal transplantation. No antigens are known for them. Sequenced by immunoSEQ multiplex PCR; TCRdb stores in-frame clones only, minus some. The sample holds 96,000 or so clones, about 90% seen once. This specimen consisted of unstimulated CD4+ T cells sorted from spleen or lymph node cells, obtained before intestinal transplant. The receptor set was obtained from a human donor who received an intestinal transplant.

The chain joins TRBV30 to TRBJ2-1; D unresolved. The germline V gene encodes CDR1 GTSNPN and CDR2 SVGIG (reference sequence). The CDR3 extends over 11 amino acids. V was shortened by 2 bases and J by 10 bases, with 9 bases between the two germline ends. CDR3: CAWSSGTEQFF. CDR3 bases: TGTGCCTGGAGTTCAGGAACCGAGCAGTTCTTC.

V is TRBV5-6 and J is TRBJ1-5; a weak D match, TRBD1 (5 bases). This CDR3 contains 15 residues. The germline V and J ends were trimmed by 1 base and 0 bases, with 8 bases remaining between them. Germline V lookup: CDR1 SGHDT, CDR2 YYEEEE. The CDR3 region is CASSLRTYSNQPQHF. The CDR3 DNA follows: TGTGCCAGCAGCTTGCGGACATATAGCAATCAGCCCCAGCATTTT.

The gene calls are TRBV7-6 and TRBJ1-6; perhaps TRBD1 as D (6 bases). Germline CDR1 SGHVS, CDR2 FNYEAQ. V dropped 0 bases and J dropped 11 bases, with 14 bases sitting between them. CDR3 length equals 15 residues. CDR3 DNA sequence: TGTGCCAGCAGCTTAGCCGGGACAACCCATCCACCCCTCCACTTT. The encoded protein is CASSLAGTTHPPLHF.

This clone was seen just once. The gene calls are TRBV5-6 and TRBJ2-6, with 7 nucleotides matching TRBD1. V lost 4 bases and J lost 2; bases outside the gene matches: 3. This CDR3 is 15 amino acids long. CDR1 and CDR2 (germline): SGHDT, YYEEEE. The CDR3 spells CASSRTGTGANVLTF. CDR3 bases: TGTGCCAGCAGCCGGACAGGCACTGGGGCCAACGTCCTGACTTTC.

V is TRBV2 and J is TRBJ1-2; possibly TRBD1 for D (6 bases). The CDR3 extends over 13 amino acids. Germline values: CDR1 SNHLY, CDR2 FYNNEI. V lost 4 bases and J 2 bases, leaving 8 bases between the germline ends. CDR3: CASSGQENYGYTF. The CDR3 nucleotides are TGTGCCAGCAGTGGACAGGAGAACTATGGCTACACCTTC.

The gene calls are TRBV30 and TRBJ2-3, with D possibly being TRBD2 (5 bases). The V end lost 0 bases, the J end lost 1 base, and 8 bases lay between the germline ends. This CDR3 has 14 amino acids. Germline V CDR1 and CDR2: GTSNPN, SVGIG (reference sequence). This chain's CDR3 is CAWSVLAGTDTQYF. In nucleotides, the CDR3 is TGTGCCTGGAGTGTCCTAGCCGGCACAGATACGCAGTATTTT.

The chain has TRBV28 and TRBJ2-3; D possibly corresponds to TRBD2 (5 bases). Germline-derived CDR1 and CDR2 are MDHEN and SYDVKM. CDR3 length: 12 residues. Between the trimmed V and J ends, which lost 11 bases and 2 bases, there was a span of 11 bases. DNA of the CDR3: TGTGCCTCTGGACTCTTCACAGATACGCAGTATTTT. As protein: CASGLFTDTQYF.

The V gene is TRBV6-1, the J gene TRBJ1-2, with 7 nucleotides matching TRBD1. The germline gives CDR1 MNHNS, CDR2 SASEGT. The V and J ends lost 1 base and 8 bases, in that order; junction bases with no gene match: 7. The CDR3 contains 14 residues. CDR3 nucleotides: TGTGCCAGCAGTGAAGGGACAGGCTATGTAGGCTACACCTTC. This sequence encodes CASSEGTGYVGYTF.

J is TRBJ2-2 and V is TRBV19; 9 bases agree with TRBD1. CDR1 and CDR2 (germline): LNHDA, SQIVND (reference sequence). V was clipped by 5 bases and J by 6 bases; unmatched bases: 10. The CDR3 runs to 16 residues. CDR3 DNA sequence: TGTGCCAGTAGTCACTGGGACAGGGTCCTCGCCGGGGAGCTGTTTTTT. Translation gives CASSHWDRVLAGELFF.

The chain is built from TRBV9 and TRBJ2-5; 14 bases align to TRBD2. Looked up from germline, CDR1 is SGDLS and CDR2 is YYNGEE. The CDR3 consists of 15 residues. With V trimmed by 3 bases and J by 8 bases, 6 bases remained unmatched. CDR3 loop: CASSAGLAGVGTQYF. The DNA of the CDR3 is TGTGCCAGCAGCGCGGGACTAGCGGGAGTTGGCACCCAGTACTTC.

This chain uses TRBV2 with TRBJ2-5; 11 bases match TRBD1. The CDR3 totals 14 residues. CDR1 and CDR2 (germline): SNHLY, FYNNEI. J lost 4 bases, V lost 8 bases, and 6 bases had no gene match. CDR3 sequence: CASCGQGAGETQYF. CDR3 sequence (DNA): TGTGCCAGCTGCGGACAGGGGGCAGGAGAGACCCAGTACTTC.

This rearrangement joins TRBV7-9 to TRBJ2-1; 9 bases are a match to TRBD2. CDR1 SEHNR and CDR2 FQNEAQ come from the germline V gene (reference sequence). The CDR3 sequence is 18 residues long. After removal of 4 bases from V and 0 bases from J, the junction contained 10 bases not matched to a gene. For the CDR3, the DNA is TGTGCCAGCAGCTCCGTAAACCTAGCGGGGAGCTCCTACAATGAGCAGTTCTTC. Encoded protein: CASSSVNLAGSSYNEQFF. The full variable domain, its missing parts supplied by reference TRBV7-9 and TRBJ2-1, is DTGVSQNPRHKITKRGQNVTFRCDPISEHNRLYWYRQTLGQGPEFLTYFQNEAQLEKSRLLSDRFSAERPKGSFSTLEIQRTEQGDSAMYLCASSSVNLAGSSYNEQFFGPGTRLTVL.

The gene calls are TRBV29-1 and TRBJ1-2; TRBD1 aligns across 7 bases. Germline assignment: CDR1 SQVTM and CDR2 ANQGSEA. The length of the CDR3 is 16 residues. V lost 7 bases and J lost 8; bases outside the gene matches: 22. The CDR3 region has the DNA TGCAGCGCGGCTGGCTCGGACGACAGGGCTTCTTGGGGCTACACCTTC. As protein: CSAAGSDDRASWGYTF.

This clone was seen just once. The J gene is TRBJ1-2, the V gene TRBV6-1, with D possibly being TRBD1 (6 bases). V was trimmed by 0 bases and J by 5 bases, leaving 10 bases between them. The CDR3 consists of 14 residues. Germline-derived CDR1 and CDR2 are MNHNS and SASEGT. The CDR3 sequence is CASSEAGGVYGYTF. CDR3 nucleotide sequence: TGTGCCAGCAGTGAAGCAGGGGGAGTGTATGGCTACACCTTC.

The chain links TRBV5-4 to TRBJ1-2; maybe TRBD1 (5 bases). Germline V gives CDR1 SGHNT, CDR2 YYREEE (reference sequence). The germline V and J ends were trimmed by 0 bases and 4 bases, with 16 bases remaining between them. CDR3 length equals 16 residues. The CDR3 protein is CASSLGRGDRLYGYTF. CDR3 nucleotide sequence: TGTGCCAGCAGCTTGGGTCGGGGGGACCGACTCTATGGCTACACCTTC.

The chain has TRBV4-2 and TRBJ1-2; TRBD1 aligns across 7 bases. The CDR3 is 16 amino acids. The trim removed 0 bases at V and 4 bases at J, leaving 8 bases unmatched. Germline CDR1 LGHNA, CDR2 YNFKEQ. CDR3 region: CASSQERTGGTYGYTF. The CDR3 DNA reads as TGTGCCAGCAGCCAAGAAAGGACAGGTGGGACCTATGGCTACACCTTC.